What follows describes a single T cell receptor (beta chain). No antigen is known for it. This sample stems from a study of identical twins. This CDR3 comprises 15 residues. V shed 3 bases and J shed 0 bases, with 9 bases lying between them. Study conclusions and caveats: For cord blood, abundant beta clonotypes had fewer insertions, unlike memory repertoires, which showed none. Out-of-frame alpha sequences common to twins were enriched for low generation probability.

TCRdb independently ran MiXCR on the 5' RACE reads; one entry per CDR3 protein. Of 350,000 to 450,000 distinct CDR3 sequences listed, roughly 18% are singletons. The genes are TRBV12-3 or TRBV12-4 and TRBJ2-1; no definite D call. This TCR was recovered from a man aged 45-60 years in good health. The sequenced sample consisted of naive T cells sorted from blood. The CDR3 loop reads CASSLAASSYNEQFF. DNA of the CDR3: TGTGCCAGCAGTTTGGCAGCCAGCTCCTACAATGAGCAGTTCTTC.